A selection of T cell receptor beta chains follows, all from one sample in a study of T cells in Graves' hyperthyroidism and ophthalmopathy. Using its own MiXCR run on the multiplex PCR reads, TCRdb lists one record per CDR3 protein. The sample comprises roughly 500,000 distinct CDR3 sequences, just over 45% of which are singletons, and about 20% rests with the top ten. Sequencing input: peripheral blood or thyroid tissue (not recorded which). The origin of the receptors is an adult woman with Graves' disease, either hyperthyroidism or ophthalmopathy (not recorded which). CDR3s include the opening cysteine and the closing phenylalanine or tryptophan. The D gene is left open where the match is weak. The size entry is marked missing in some rows and otherwise reads once, few, many or a size class.

j_call clone_size d_call v_call cdr3_aa cdr3_nt
TRBJ1-1 few NA TRBV5-6 CASTSLGGEVEAFF TGTGCCAGCACCTCTCTGGGGGGGGAGGTTGAAGCTTTCTTT
TRBJ1-4 NA NA TRBV7-9 CASSQDVGEKLFF TGTGCCAGCAGCCAAGACGTTGGTGAAAAACTGTTTTTT
TRBJ1-6 NA NA TRBV5-5 CASTVAARGSYNSPLHF TGTGCCAGCACCGTTGCAGCGAGGGGCTCCTATAATTCACCCCTCCACTTT
TRBJ2-2 NA TRBD2 TRBV15 CATSNSAGATGELFF TGTGCCACCAGCAATTCAGCGGGAGCCACCGGGGAGCTGTTTTTT
TRBJ2-2 many NA TRBV6-5 CASRDRLRTGELFF TGTGCCAGCAGAGACAGGTTGAGAACCGGGGAGCTGTTTTTT
TRBJ2-6 few NA TRBV7-3 CASSPPLGGFRSGANVLTF TGTGCCAGCAGTCCTCCCCTTGGGGGCTTTCGGTCCGGGGCCAACGTCCTGACTTTC
TRBJ1-2 NA TRBD1 TRBV10-3 CAIRTGGTGGYTF TGTGCCATCAGGACAGGGGGCACGGGAGGCTACACCTTC
TRBJ1-5 NA NA TRBV9 CASSVGEGPEYEHF TGTGCCAGCAGCGTAGGGGAGGGACCTGAGTACGAGCATTTT
TRBJ2-2 NA NA TRBV10-3 CAISPTSGELFF TGTGCCATCAGTCCGACTAGCGGGGAGCTGTTTTTT
TRBJ2-5 NA NA TRBV10-3 CAISPVGGNQPQYF TGTGCCATCAGTCCGGTGGGGGGTAATCAGCCCCAGTACTTC
TRBJ2-2 NA NA TRBV28 CASTTQGDTGELFF TGTGCCAGCACCACTCAGGGCGACACCGGGGAGCTGTTTTTT
TRBJ1-2 many NA TRBV12-3/TRBV12-4 CASRSGNYGYTF TGTGCCAGCAGATCCGGGAACTATGGCTACACCTTC
TRBJ1-4 many NA TRBV5-6 CASSLIWRGQGEEKLFF TGTGCCAGCAGCTTGATTTGGAGGGGCCAGGGAGAGGAAAAACTGTTTTTT
TRBJ2-7 NA TRBD2 TRBV7-2 CASSAPTSGPFYEQYF TGTGCCAGCAGCGCCCCGACTAGCGGCCCCTTCTACGAGCAGTACTTC
TRBJ2-7 many NA TRBV18 CASSPWESDEQYF TGTGCCAGCTCACCATGGGAAAGTGACGAGCAGTACTTC
TRBJ2-7 NA TRBD2 TRBV7-9 CASSFYPGTSGYEQYF TGTGCCAGCAGCTTTTATCCAGGGACTAGCGGCTACGAGCAGTACTTC
TRBJ2-5 many TRBD1 TRBV29-1 CSVGPPTDRGRATQYF TGCAGCGTTGGACCCCCCACGGACAGGGGGCGCGCGACCCAGTACTTC
TRBJ1-1 few NA TRBV30 CAWSSGTANTEAFF TGTGCCTGGAGTTCCGGGACGGCGAACACTGAAGCTTTCTTT
TRBJ2-5 few NA TRBV7-2 CASTSGDQETQYF TGTGCCAGCACCTCCGGGGATCAAGAGACCCAGTACTTC
TRBJ1-5 NA NA TRBV20-1 CSAKQGVDQPQHF TGCAGTGCCAAACAGGGAGTTGATCAGCCCCAGCATTTT